This T cell receptor (beta chain) comes out of a study of molecular identifiers for immune sequencing clone quantification. This clonotype was found a few times. The antigen is unknown. One entry per CDR3 protein, called by TCRdb with MiXCR from the PCR reads. Here the sample spans approximately 500,000 distinct CDR3 sequences, about 22% being singletons. Findings of the study overall: Clonotypes surpassing 20 RNA copies contained over 98% of effector molecules, versus under 1% in naive cells.

Naive CD8 T cells underwent sorting with the CD8+CD4-CCR7+CD45RA+ definition. Sequenced sample: naive CD8+ T cells from blood, with Jurkat cell RNA spiked in. The subset denotes: FACS-sorted CD8+CD4-CCR7+CD45RA+ naive T cells. The origin of this receptor is a human donor in good health. Some libraries in this study had Jurkat cell RNA spiked in.

Here the CDR3 reads CASSLRWTVTSTEAFF. The DNA of the CDR3 is TGTGCCAGCAGCTTACGGTGGACAGTGACAAGCACTGAAGCTTTCTTT. The rearrangement uses TRBV11-2 and TRBJ1-1; a possible D gene is TRBD1 (6 bases). V gave up 2 bases and J gave up 4 bases, with 17 bases separating them. Germline assignment: CDR1 SGHAT and CDR2 FQNNGV. The CDR3 length is 16 residues. Full variable domain (outside the CDR3, taken from reference TRBV11-2 and TRBJ1-1): EAGVAQSPRYKIIEKRQSVAFWCNPISGHATLYWYQQILGQGPKLLIQFQNNGVVDDSQLPKDRFSAERLKGVDSTLKIQPAKLEDSAVYLCASSLRWTVTSTEAFFGQGTRLTVV.